Given below is one TCR beta chain in context. Its antigen is currently unknown. TCRdb's copy holds only in-frame clones and misses some; the assay was immunoSEQ multiplex PCR. The data hold approximately 120,000 clones, with about four fifths observed a single time. Sample time point: baseline pretreatment blood. Treatment: 15 Gy SBRT to primary tumor, nephrectomy 4 weeks later. Clear cell pathology was present in this patient's renal cell carcinoma. The entry originates in a study of radiation and T cells in renal cell carcinoma. Study context: Nephrectomy followed 15 Gy stereotactic body radiation by 4 weeks. Broader study findings: Baseline intratumoral clonotype presence is unknown without pretreatment biopsies. In blood, top tumor clones expanded by 2 weeks, shrinking by 4.

Germline V CDR1 and CDR2: MDHEN, SYDVKM. V shed 4 bases and J 0 bases; nucleotides not matched to a gene: 8. The CDR3 length is 16 residues. This clonotype was sampled from a woman in her sixties or seventies with renal cell carcinoma. The gene calls are TRBV28 and TRBJ2-7, with TRBD1 matching over 8 bases. The specimen was blood, collected from a patient whose treatment included radiotherapy and nephrectomy. The CDR3 reads CASSSAGGPSSYEQYF. The CDR3 DNA reads as TGTGCCAGCAGTTCTGCAGGGGGCCCCAGCTCCTACGAGCAGTACTTC.